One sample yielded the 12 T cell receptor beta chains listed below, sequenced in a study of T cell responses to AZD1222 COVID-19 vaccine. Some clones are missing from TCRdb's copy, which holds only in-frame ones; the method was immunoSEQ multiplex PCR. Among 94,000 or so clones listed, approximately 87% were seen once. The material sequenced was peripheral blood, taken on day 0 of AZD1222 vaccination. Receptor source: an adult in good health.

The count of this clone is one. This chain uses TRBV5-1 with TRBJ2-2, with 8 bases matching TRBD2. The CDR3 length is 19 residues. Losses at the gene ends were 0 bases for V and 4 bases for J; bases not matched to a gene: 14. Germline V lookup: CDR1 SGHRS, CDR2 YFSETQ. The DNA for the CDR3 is TGCGCCAGCAGCTTGGCGGTGACGGGAGGGCCGGAGAGCACCGGGGAGCTGTTTTTT. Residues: CASSLAVTGGPESTGELFF.

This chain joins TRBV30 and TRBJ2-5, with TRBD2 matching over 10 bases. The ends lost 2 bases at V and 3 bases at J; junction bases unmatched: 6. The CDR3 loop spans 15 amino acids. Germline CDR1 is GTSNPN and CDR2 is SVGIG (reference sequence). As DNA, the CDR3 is TGTGCCTGGAGTTGGCCTAGCGGGAGCGAAGAGACCCAGTACTTC. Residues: CAWSWPSGSEETQYF.

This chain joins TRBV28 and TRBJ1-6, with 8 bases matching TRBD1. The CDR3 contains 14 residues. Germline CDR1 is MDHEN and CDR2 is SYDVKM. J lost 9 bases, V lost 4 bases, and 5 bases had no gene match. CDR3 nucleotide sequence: TGTGCCAGCAGTTCCGACAGGGGCGCTTCACCCCTCCACTTT. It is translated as CASSSDRGASPLHF.

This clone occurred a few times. DNA for the CDR3: TGCGCCAGCATGAGGGATTCTTCGGGGGGCACTGAAGCTTTCTTT. It encodes CASMRDSSGGTEAFF. The chain uses TRBV5-1 and TRBJ1-1; possibly TRBD1 for D (5 bases). The CDR3 length is 15 residues. The ends were cut back, 6 bases at V and 4 bases at J, with 19 bases in the middle. The germline V gene has CDR1 SGHRS and CDR2 YFSETQ.

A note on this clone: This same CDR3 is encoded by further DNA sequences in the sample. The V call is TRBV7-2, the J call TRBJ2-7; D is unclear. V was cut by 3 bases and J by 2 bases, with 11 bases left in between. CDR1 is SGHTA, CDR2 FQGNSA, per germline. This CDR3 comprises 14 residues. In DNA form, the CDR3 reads TGTGCCAGCAGCTTGGCAGGTGGGCCCTACGAGCAGTACTTC. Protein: CASSLAGGPYEQYF.

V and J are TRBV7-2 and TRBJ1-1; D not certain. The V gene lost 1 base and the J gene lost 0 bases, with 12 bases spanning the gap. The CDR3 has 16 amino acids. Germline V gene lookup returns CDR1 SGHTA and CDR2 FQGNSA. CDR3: CASSLGLVIVNTEAFF. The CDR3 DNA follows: TGTGCCAGCAGCTTAGGGCTGGTTATAGTGAACACTGAAGCTTTCTTT.

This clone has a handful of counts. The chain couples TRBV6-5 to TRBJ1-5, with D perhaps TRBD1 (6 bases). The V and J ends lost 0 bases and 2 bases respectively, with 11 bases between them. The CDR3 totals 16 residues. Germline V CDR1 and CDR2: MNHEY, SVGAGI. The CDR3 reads CASSYSSGGGNQPQHF. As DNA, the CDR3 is TGTGCCAGCAGTTACTCGTCTGGGGGCGGCAATCAGCCCCAGCATTTT.

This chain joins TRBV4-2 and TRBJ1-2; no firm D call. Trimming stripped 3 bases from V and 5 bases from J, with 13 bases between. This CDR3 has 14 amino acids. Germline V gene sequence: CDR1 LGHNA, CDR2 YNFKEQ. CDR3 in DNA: TGTGCCAGCAGCCAGGCCAGTGTCCTTTATGGCTACACCTTC. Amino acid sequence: CASSQASVLYGYTF.

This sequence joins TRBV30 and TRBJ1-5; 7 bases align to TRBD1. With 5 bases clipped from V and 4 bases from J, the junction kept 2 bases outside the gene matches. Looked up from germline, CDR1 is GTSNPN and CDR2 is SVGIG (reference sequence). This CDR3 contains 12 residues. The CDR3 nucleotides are TGTGCCTGGTCACAGGGGAATCAGCCCCAGCATTTT. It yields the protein CAWSQGNQPQHF.

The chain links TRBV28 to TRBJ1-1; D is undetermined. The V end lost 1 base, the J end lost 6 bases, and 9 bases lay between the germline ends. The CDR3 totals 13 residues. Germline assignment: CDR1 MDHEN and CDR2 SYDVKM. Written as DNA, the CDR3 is TGTGCCAGCAGTTTATCACGGAATTCTGAAGCTTTCTTT. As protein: CASSLSRNSEAFF. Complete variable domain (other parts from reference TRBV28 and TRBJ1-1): DVKVTQSSRYLVKRTGEKVFLECVQDMDHENMFWYRQDPGLGLRLIYFSYDVKMKEKGDIPEGYSVSREKKERFSLILESASTNQTSMYLCASSLSRNSEAFFGQGTRLTVV.

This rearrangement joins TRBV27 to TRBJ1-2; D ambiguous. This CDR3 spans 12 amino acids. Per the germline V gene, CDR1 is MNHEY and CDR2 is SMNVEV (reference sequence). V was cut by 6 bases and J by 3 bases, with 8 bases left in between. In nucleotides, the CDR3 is TGTGCCAGCAGAGCAAGGGACTATGGCTACACCTTC. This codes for CASRARDYGYTF.

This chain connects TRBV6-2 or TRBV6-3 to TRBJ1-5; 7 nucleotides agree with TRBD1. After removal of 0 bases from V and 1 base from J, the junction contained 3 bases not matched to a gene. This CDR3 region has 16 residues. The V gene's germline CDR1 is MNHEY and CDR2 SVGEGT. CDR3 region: CASSYSQGGSNQPQHF. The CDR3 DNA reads TGTGCCAGCAGTTACTCCCAGGGGGGGAGCAATCAGCCCCAGCATTTT.